A selection of T cell receptor beta chains follows, all from one sample in a study of patients and donors after allogeneic stem cell transplantation. TCRdb used MiXCR to reprocess the RT-PCR reads, holding one entry per CDR3 protein. The sample consists of 400,000 to 450,000 distinct CDR3 sequences, approximately 16% of them appearing once. The sequenced material came from blood, either unsorted or a sorted T cell fraction (not recorded which). These receptors all come from a human donor who was either an allogeneic HSCT recipient or a stem cell or donor lymphocyte infusion donor (not recorded which). It is not recorded whose cells these are; they may come from a transplant donor. CDR3s include the opening cysteine and the closing phenylalanine or tryptophan. Fields, in order: J gene, D gene, V gene, clone size, CDR3 protein, CDR3 DNA. A D gene is named only where the DNA matches it firmly. The size entry is marked missing in some rows and otherwise reads once, few, many or a size class.

>TRBJ1-1|NA|TRBV18|few
CASSPDGLRRTEAFF
TGTGCCAGCTCACCGGATGGACTCAGACGCACTGAAGCTTTCTTT
>TRBJ1-3|NA|TRBV27|NA
CASSLSEGNTIYF
TGTGCCAGCAGTTTATCGGAGGGAAACACCATATATTTT
>TRBJ2-2|TRBD1|TRBV4-1|many
CASSHHDRGPTGELFF
TGCGCCAGCAGCCATCACGACAGGGGTCCGACCGGGGAGCTGTTTTTT
>TRBJ2-6|NA|TRBV4-3|many
CASSQEVRRANVLTF
TGCGCCAGCAGCCAAGAGGTCAGAAGGGCCAACGTCCTGACTTTC
>TRBJ1-4|TRBD1|TRBV12-3/TRBV12-4|NA
CASSRQGAVHNEKLFF
TGTGCCAGCAGCAGACAGGGGGCCGTCCATAATGAAAAACTGTTTTTT
>TRBJ2-7|TRBD2|TRBV30|NA
CAWSVRWASGLSYEQYF
TGTGCCTGGAGTGTACGATGGGCTAGCGGTTTGTCCTACGAGCAGTACTTC
>TRBJ2-1|NA|TRBV9|NA
CASSVSVPSNEQFF
TGTGCCAGCAGCGTATCGGTGCCGTCCAATGAGCAGTTCTTC
>TRBJ2-5|TRBD2|TRBV10-3|few
CAIGLAQETQYF
TGTGCCATCGGACTAGCGCAAGAGACCCAGTACTTC
>TRBJ2-1|TRBD2|TRBV12-3/TRBV12-4|few
CASSLRASGRDEQFF
TGTGCCAGCAGTTTAAGGGCTAGCGGGAGGGACGAGCAGTTCTTC
>TRBJ1-2|NA|TRBV6-2/TRBV6-3|NA
CASSYGPREYGYTF
TGTGCCAGCAGTTACGGGCCTCGGGAGTATGGCTACACCTTC
>TRBJ2-1|NA|TRBV6-2/TRBV6-3|NA
CASSRADLGDNEQFF
TGTGCCAGCAGTAGGGCGGACCTAGGAGACAATGAGCAGTTCTTC
>TRBJ1-3|TRBD1|TRBV12-3/TRBV12-4|many
CASSLGQSISGNTIYF
TGTGCCAGCAGTTTGGGACAGTCGATCTCTGGAAACACCATATATTTT
>TRBJ2-7|NA|TRBV5-1|many
CASSPRVSDKSSYEQYF
TGCGCCAGCAGCCCGCGGGTGTCGGACAAGAGCTCCTACGAGCAGTACTTC
>TRBJ2-1|TRBD2|TRBV3-1|NA
CASSQVASGRGNEQFF
TGTGCCAGCAGCCAAGTCGCTAGCGGGAGGGGGAATGAGCAGTTCTTC
>TRBJ2-1|TRBD2|TRBV11-3|NA
CASSLDGLAGVSNEQFF
TGTGCCAGCAGCTTAGACGGACTAGCGGGAGTTAGTAATGAGCAGTTCTTC
>TRBJ2-1|TRBD1|TRBV10-3|few
CAISHSGGREQFF
TGTGCCATCAGTCACTCAGGGGGCCGCGAGCAGTTCTTC
>TRBJ2-7|TRBD1|TRBV11-1|NA
CASSFEVSKTGVYEQYF
TGTGCCAGCAGCTTCGAAGTCTCAAAAACAGGGGTATACGAGCAGTACTTC
>TRBJ2-3|NA|TRBV10-3|many
CAISEYRSTDTQYF
TGTGCCATCAGTGAGTACAGAAGCACAGATACGCAGTATTTT
>TRBJ2-1|TRBD2|TRBV2|few
CASSDYRLAQNYNEQFF
TGTGCCAGCAGTGACTACAGACTAGCGCAAAACTACAATGAGCAGTTCTTC
>TRBJ2-4|TRBD1|TRBV2|many
CASSGDRNIQYF
TGTGCCAGCAGTGGGGACAGAAACATTCAGTACTTC
>TRBJ2-1|TRBD1|TRBV4-1|many
CASSPPGQGLNEQFF
TGCGCCAGCAGCCCACCGGGACAGGGGCTGAATGAGCAGTTCTTC
>TRBJ1-5|TRBD1|TRBV27|NA
CASSLGQGGLAQHF
TGTGCCAGCAGTTTAGGGCAGGGGGGCCTGGCCCAGCATTTT
>TRBJ1-1|TRBD1|TRBV18|NA
CASSRIRDRDTEAFF
TGTGCCAGCTCACGAATCCGGGACAGGGACACTGAAGCTTTCTTT
>TRBJ2-6|NA|TRBV12-3/TRBV12-4|many
CASRLTGANVLTF
TGTGCCAGCAGGCTTACTGGGGCCAACGTCCTGACTTTC
>TRBJ1-2|NA|TRBV20-1|NA
CSALGNGYTF
TGCAGTGCATTGGGGAATGGCTACACCTTC
>TRBJ2-7|TRBD2|TRBV27|NA
CASSLPVVLAGGGSEQYF
TGTGCCAGCAGTTTACCCGTTGTTCTAGCGGGAGGAGGTAGTGAGCAGTACTTC
>TRBJ2-4|NA|TRBV7-9|many
CASSLNTLAKNIQYF
TGTGCCAGCAGCTTGAACACCTTAGCCAAAAACATTCAGTACTTC
>TRBJ2-1|NA|TRBV20-1|many
CSARDVRPKGNNEQFF
TGCAGTGCTAGAGATGTCCGTCCGAAGGGCAACAATGAGCAGTTCTTC
>TRBJ1-1|NA|TRBV6-2/TRBV6-3|few
CASSIYPTVLWGQMNTEAFF
TGTGCCAGCAGTATCTATCCGACTGTTCTATGGGGGCAAATGAACACTGAAGCTTTCTTT
>TRBJ1-2|NA|TRBV6-1|NA
CASRAGGLGYGYTF
TGTGCCAGCAGGGCGGGGGGGCTTGGCTATGGCTACACCTTC
>TRBJ2-5|NA|TRBV5-1|few
CASSLARGGPETQYF
TGCGCCAGCAGCTTGGCGCGAGGAGGTCCAGAGACCCAGTACTTC
>TRBJ2-1|TRBD2|TRBV2|NA
CASSEFLAGEGGNEQFF
TGTGCCAGCAGTGAATTCCTAGCGGGAGAGGGAGGAAATGAGCAGTTCTTC
>TRBJ2-6|NA|TRBV12-3/TRBV12-4|few
CASRQYRVLGANVLTF
TGTGCCAGCAGACAATACAGGGTACTGGGGGCCAACGTCCTGACTTTC
>TRBJ2-1|NA|TRBV30|NA
CAWSGRGEQFF
TGTGCCTGGAGTGGTCGGGGTGAGCAGTTCTTC
>TRBJ1-3|NA|TRBV12-3/TRBV12-4|NA
CASRYSSGNTIYF
TGTGCCAGCAGGTACAGCTCTGGAAACACCATATATTTT
>TRBJ2-7|NA|TRBV5-1|NA
CASSLDRDTFFYEQYF
TGCGCCAGCAGCTTGGACCGGGACACCTTCTTCTACGAGCAGTACTTC
>TRBJ2-7|NA|TRBV20-1|few
CSARGSRTKGNYEQYF
TGCAGTGCTAGAGGGTCGAGAACCAAGGGTAACTACGAGCAGTACTTC
>TRBJ2-1|NA|TRBV2|NA
CASSLLGSEQFF
TGTGCCAGCAGCCTTCTCGGGAGTGAGCAGTTCTTC
>TRBJ2-7|NA|TRBV20-1|few
CSAREGTSSYEQYF
TGCAGTGCTAGAGAGGGGACGAGCTCCTACGAGCAGTACTTC
>TRBJ2-1|TRBD2|TRBV9|NA
CASSVVGGRARSDEQFF
TGTGCCAGCAGCGTAGTGGGCGGGAGGGCCAGAAGTGATGAGCAGTTCTTC
>TRBJ2-1|TRBD2|TRBV6-5|few
CASSYQLTSGRVNEQFF
TGTGCCAGCAGTTACCAATTGACTAGCGGGAGAGTTAATGAGCAGTTCTTC
>TRBJ2-3|TRBD1|TRBV4-3|many
CASSQGLGGPDTQYF
TGCGCCAGCAGCCAAGGGCTAGGGGGCCCAGATACGCAGTATTTT
>TRBJ1-6|TRBD1|TRBV6-2/TRBV6-3|few
CASTSQGTNSPLHF
TGTGCCAGCACCTCACAGGGGACGAATTCACCCCTCCACTTT
>TRBJ2-5|NA|TRBV24-1|NA
CATSDGSRPQYF
TGTGCCACCAGTGACGGATCCCGACCGCAGTACTTC
>TRBJ2-7|NA|TRBV20-1|many
CSAASEAYEQYF
TGCAGTGCTGCTAGCGAGGCCTACGAGCAGTACTTC
>TRBJ2-7|TRBD1|TRBV7-9|few
CASSLGTGIHEQYF
TGTGCCAGCAGCTTAGGGACAGGGATCCACGAGCAGTACTTC
>TRBJ2-3|TRBD2|TRBV2|NA
CASSDGGRAGADTQYF
TGTGCCAGCAGTGACGGCGGGAGGGCGGGGGCAGATACGCAGTATTTT
>TRBJ2-7|NA|TRBV14|few
CASSQGIGIPYEQYF
TGTGCCAGCAGCCAAGGAATCGGAATACCCTACGAGCAGTACTTC
>TRBJ1-6|NA|TRBV20-1|NA
CSARERRRSYNSPLHF
TGCAGTGCTAGAGAGCGCAGACGCTCCTATAATTCACCCCTCCACTTT
>TRBJ1-1|TRBD1|TRBV6-1|few
CASAPTGRNTEAFF
TGTGCCAGCGCACCGACAGGGCGGAACACTGAAGCTTTCTTT
>TRBJ1-5|NA|TRBV2|few
CASMLSNQPQHF
TGTGCCAGCATGCTCAGCAATCAGCCCCAGCATTTT
>TRBJ2-5|NA|TRBV5-1|many
CASSLVWGAQYF
TGCGCCAGCAGCTTGGTTTGGGGGGCCCAGTACTTC